Listed here are 11 T cell receptor beta chains from one sample, sequenced in a study of shared clonotypes between healthy human individuals. The assay was immunoSEQ multiplex PCR, and TCRdb's table has in-frame clones only and misses some. There are millions of clones in the sample; more than 90% occur only once, and around 0.15% lies in the top ten. The sequenced sample was naive CD4+ T cells sorted from blood. Described subset: CD45RA+ positively selected. These receptor sequences come from a man between 18 and 29 years old in good health.

The chain uses TRBV4-1 and TRBJ1-5; the D gene is possibly TRBD1 (5 bases). Germline CDR1 is MGHRA and CDR2 is YSYEKL. This CDR3 spans 16 amino acids. The V gene lost 0 bases and the J gene lost 0 bases, with 9 bases spanning the gap. DNA of the CDR3: TGCGCCAGCAGCCAAGATAGAGGGGATAGCAATCAGCCCCAGCATTTT. Translated, it gives CASSQDRGDSNQPQHF.

The V and J genes are TRBV7-2 and TRBJ2-3, with 12 bases fitting TRBD2. CDR3 length: 17 residues. With V trimmed by 0 bases and J by 5 bases, 6 bases remained unmatched. The germline gives CDR1 SGHTA, CDR2 FQGNSA. CDR3 in amino acids: CASSLAGRGLAGDTQYF. The DNA for the CDR3 is TGTGCCAGCAGCTTAGCGGGGCGGGGACTAGCGGGAGATACGCAGTATTTT.

The V gene is TRBV5-1, the J gene TRBJ2-2; D gene uncertain. The length of the CDR3 is 15 residues. V gave up 0 bases and J gave up 2 bases, with 8 bases separating them. Per germline, CDR1 SGHRS and CDR2 YFSETQ. In DNA form, the CDR3 reads TGCGCCAGCAGCTTGGGGCAGCAAAACACCGGGGAGCTGTTTTTT. Protein sequence: CASSLGQQNTGELFF.

CDR3 residues: CASGLQGGYTF. CDR3 coding DNA: TGTGCCAGTGGGCTCCAAGGGGGCTACACCTTC. The chain joins TRBV10-3 to TRBJ1-2; D gene unclear. Germline CDR1 ENHRY, CDR2 SYGVKD. With 10 bases removed from V and 8 bases from J, the gap between germline ends came to 14 bases. The CDR3 loop spans 11 amino acids.

The chain joins TRBV5-6 to TRBJ2-2, with D possibly matching TRBD1 (6 bases). This CDR3 is built from 14 residues. The V and J ends lost 3 bases and 1 base respectively, with 7 bases between them. Per germline, CDR1 SGHDT and CDR2 YYEEEE. In nucleotides, the CDR3 is TGTGCCAGCAGCTGGACAGTGAACACCGGGGAGCTGTTTTTT. Translating gives CASSWTVNTGELFF. The full variable domain, in which reference TRBV5-6 and TRBJ2-2 provide the parts outside the CDR3, is DAGVTQSPTHLIKTRGQQVTLRCSPKSGHDTVSWYQQALGQGPQFIFQYYEEEERQRGNFPDRFSGHQFPNYSSELNVNALLLGDSALYLCASSWTVNTGELFFGEGSRLTVL.

This clone has a single count. V gene TRBV7-9 combines with J gene TRBJ2-1; D may be TRBD2 (5 bases). The germline V gene encodes CDR1 SEHNR and CDR2 FQNEAQ (reference sequence). V gave up 1 base and J gave up 2 bases, with 18 bases separating them. The length of the CDR3 is 18 residues. DNA for the CDR3: TGTGCCAGCAGCTTAGGGGCGGGTGTCAGTGGGGCCTACAATGAGCAGTTCTTC. This sequence encodes CASSLGAGVSGAYNEQFF. The full variable domain, in which reference TRBV7-9 and TRBJ2-1 provide the parts outside the CDR3, is DTGVSQNPRHKITKRGQNVTFRCDPISEHNRLYWYRQTLGQGPEFLTYFQNEAQLEKSRLLSDRFSAERPKGSFSTLEIQRTEQGDSAMYLCASSLGAGVSGAYNEQFFGPGTRLTVL.

The chain recombines TRBV7-2 with TRBJ2-7; D possibly corresponds to TRBD2 (6 bases). V gave up 3 bases and J gave up 0 bases, with 12 bases separating them. The CDR3 runs 15 residues. The germline CDR1 and CDR2 sequences are SGHTA and FQGNSA. In DNA form, the CDR3 reads TGTGCCAGCAGCTTCACACCCGGGAGCTCCTACGAGCAGTACTTC. Translation gives CASSFTPGSSYEQYF.

The rearrangement uses TRBV30 and TRBJ2-7, with unresolved D. This CDR3 has 13 amino acids. Germline values: CDR1 GTSNPN, CDR2 SVGIG (reference sequence). Trimming left V 2 bases short and J 0 bases short, with 8 bases between. This CDR3 is CAWSLGNSYEQYF. The CDR3 DNA reads as TGTGCCTGGAGTTTGGGGAACTCCTACGAGCAGTACTTC.

The chain links TRBV6-1 to TRBJ1-1; 9 bases agree with TRBD1. V lost 8 bases, J lost 6 bases, and 10 bases stayed unmatched. The CDR3 length is 14 residues. The germline CDR1 and CDR2 sequences are MNHNS and SASEGT. CDR3: CASQGQGGFAEAFF. The CDR3 DNA sequence: TGTGCCAGCCAGGGACAGGGAGGTTTCGCTGAAGCTTTCTTT.

The rearrangement links TRBV30 to TRBJ1-1, with D perhaps matching TRBD1 (6 bases). The V end lost 5 bases, the J end lost 9 bases, and 10 bases lay between the germline ends. Germline CDR1 is GTSNPN and CDR2 is SVGIG (reference sequence). The CDR3 has 10 amino acids. The DNA of the CDR3 is TGTGCCTGGCTACAGGGAAAAGCTTTCTTT. Amino acids: CAWLQGKAFF.

DNA of the CDR3: TGTGCCAGCAGAGGACAGGGCCCGCAGTACTTC. Amino acids: CASRGQGPQYF. This chain links TRBV25-1 with TRBJ2-7, with 8 bases aligning to TRBD1. This CDR3 has 11 residues. V dropped 6 bases and J dropped 9; count of bases not matched to a gene: 4. Per the germline V gene, CDR1 is MGHDK and CDR2 is SYGVNS.